The T cell receptor (beta chain) described here comes from a study of cytomegalovirus exposure and HLA in healthy donors. The PCR was carried out with 60 Vbeta primers and 13 Jbeta primers. Sequencing was performed with immunoSEQ multiplex PCR; in TCRdb, only in-frame clones are kept and a portion is missing. The sample yields about 150,000 clones, around 80% seen once. The CDR3 extends over 15 amino acids. V shed 0 bases, J shed 13 bases, and the junction held 7 bases outside the gene matches. Germline V gene data show CDR1 as SNHLY and CDR2 as FYNNEI. Sequencing was performed on PBMCs. The chain employs TRBV2 and TRBJ2-4; 12 positions agree with TRBD1. The TCR originated in a man aged 25 to 40 in good health and CMV-seropositive. CDR3 bases: TGTGCCAGCAGTGAAGCGCGGGGACAGGGGGCGAGGCAGTACTTC. It encodes CASSEARGQGARQYF.